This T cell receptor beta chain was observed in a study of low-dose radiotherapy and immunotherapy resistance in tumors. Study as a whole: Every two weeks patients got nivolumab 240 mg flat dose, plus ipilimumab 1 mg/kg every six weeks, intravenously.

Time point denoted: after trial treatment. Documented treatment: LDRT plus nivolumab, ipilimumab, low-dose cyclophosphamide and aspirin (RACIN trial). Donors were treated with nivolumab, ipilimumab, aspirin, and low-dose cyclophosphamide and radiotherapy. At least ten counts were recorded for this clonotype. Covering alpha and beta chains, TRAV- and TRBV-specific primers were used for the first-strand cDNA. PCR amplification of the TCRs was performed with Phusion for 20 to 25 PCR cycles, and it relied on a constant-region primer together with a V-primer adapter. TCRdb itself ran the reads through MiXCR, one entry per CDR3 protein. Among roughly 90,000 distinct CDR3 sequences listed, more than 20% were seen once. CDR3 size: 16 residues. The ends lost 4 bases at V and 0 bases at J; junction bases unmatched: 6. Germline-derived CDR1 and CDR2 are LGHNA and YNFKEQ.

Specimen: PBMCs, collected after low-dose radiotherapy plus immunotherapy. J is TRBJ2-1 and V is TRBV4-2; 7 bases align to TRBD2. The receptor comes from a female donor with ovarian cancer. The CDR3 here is CASSPSERGSYNEQFF. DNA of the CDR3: TGTGCCAGCAGCCCCTCGGAGCGGGGCTCCTACAATGAGCAGTTCTTC.